This T cell receptor (beta chain) was observed in a study of T cells in Graves' hyperthyroidism and ophthalmopathy. Study at large: Once the initial diagnosis was made, peripheral blood was obtained before any treatment.

J was trimmed by 5 bases and V by 0 bases; bases with no gene match: 10. Germline lookup yields CDR1 KGHDR and CDR2 SFDVKD. This CDR3 is 18 amino acids long. The TCR beta CDR3 regions underwent amplification using RNA transcripts as the source. Using the HTBI primer set, a first-round RT-PCR was run on the TCR CDR3. TCRdb analysed the multiplex PCR reads with MiXCR anew, one entry per CDR3 protein. The sample lists approximately 600,000 distinct CDR3 sequences, more than 20% occurring once. Among ophthalmopathy patients, the Clinical Activity Score reached at least 3, the NOSPECS grade reached at least 4, and duration remained under 3 months. Uncontrolled infection, other autoimmune disease, pregnancy or lactation excluded patients. The study based diagnoses on clinical symptoms, serum thyroxine and TRAb, thyroid ultrasound and orbital computed tomography.

V and J are TRBV24-1 and TRBJ1-4; 8 bases are shared with TRBD1. The origin of this receptor is a man aged 30 to 39 with Graves' ophthalmopathy. Sample: blood. CDR3 sequence: CATSDLRRDQGANEKLFF. The CDR3 nucleotides are TGTGCCACCAGTGATTTGCGAAGGGACCAGGGGGCGAATGAAAAACTGTTTTTT.